Following are 26 T cell receptor beta chains from one sample sequenced in a study of technical replicates of blood from a few donors. TCRdb's table, derived via immunoSEQ multiplex PCR, lists solely in-frame clones and lacks some. The table shows approximately 75,000 clones, with 95% to 98% occurring only once. Sequencing was carried out using T cells isolated from PBMCs. These receptors came from a human donor in good health.

This clone was detected only a few times. The gene calls are TRBV28 and TRBJ2-4; weak D call: TRBD2 (7 bases). The CDR3 has 12 amino acids. V was shortened by 6 bases and J by 8 bases, with 11 bases between the two germline ends. CDR1 is MDHEN and CDR2 is SYDVKM in the germline V gene. The DNA of the CDR3 is TGTGCCAGCAGGCCCGGGGGGCACATTCAGTACTTC. Translation gives CASRPGGHIQYF. The variable domain in full, completed from reference TRBV28 and TRBJ2-4, reads DVKVTQSSRYLVKRTGEKVFLECVQDMDHENMFWYRQDPGLGLRLIYFSYDVKMKEKGDIPEGYSVSREKKERFSLILESASTNQTSMYLCASRPGGHIQYFGAGTRLSVL.

The rearrangement joins TRBV5-1 to TRBJ1-4, with D unclear. The CDR3 length is 16 residues. Germline values: CDR1 SGHRS, CDR2 YFSETQ. Between the trimmed V and J ends, which lost 0 bases and 8 bases, there was a span of 17 bases. The chain's CDR3 is CASSLAEGGASEKLFF. In nucleotides, the CDR3 is TGCGCCAGCAGCTTGGCCGAGGGTGGAGCCTCGGAAAAACTGTTTTTT. The whole variable domain, filled in from reference TRBV5-1 and TRBJ1-4, reads KAGVTQTPRYLIKTRGQQVTLSCSPISGHRSVSWYQQTPGQGLQFLFEYFSETQRNKGNFPGRFSGRQFSNSRSEMNVSTLELGDSALYLCASSLAEGGASEKLFFGSGTQLSVL.

The rearrangement joins TRBV5-1 to TRBJ1-2; D unclear. Germline assignment: CDR1 SGHRS and CDR2 YFSETQ. Trimming stripped 4 bases from V and 1 base from J, with 8 bases between. The CDR3 is made up of 13 amino acids. CDR3 residues: CASSPGGNYGYTF. The CDR3 coding sequence is TGCGCCAGCAGCCCTGGAGGTAACTATGGCTACACCTTC.

This rearrangement joins TRBV5-4 to TRBJ2-2, with D unclear. The CDR3 runs to 14 residues. The germline CDR1 and CDR2 sequences are SGHNT and YYREEE (reference sequence). Trimming cost V 4 bases and J 7 bases, with 14 bases left between them. The CDR3 spells CASSRAPVDGELFF. CDR3 DNA sequence: TGTGCCAGCAGCCGTGCGCCGGTTGACGGGGAGCTGTTTTTT.

This clone was detected once. The gene calls are TRBV19 and TRBJ2-6; weak D call: TRBD1 (5 bases). Germline V lookup: CDR1 LNHDA, CDR2 SQIVND (reference sequence). Trimming removed 3 bases at V and 0 bases at J, with 9 bases between. The CDR3 runs to 16 residues. CDR3: CASSMQGSSGANVLTF. CDR3 DNA: TGTGCCAGTAGTATGCAGGGATCCTCTGGGGCCAACGTCCTGACTTTC.

The chain combines TRBV4-3 with TRBJ2-2; 9 positions match TRBD2. Germline V gives CDR1 LGHNA, CDR2 YSLEER. J gave up 7 bases and V 0 bases, and 6 bases lay outside the gene matches. The CDR3 covers 16 residues. Written as DNA, the CDR3 is TGCGCCAGCAGCCAAGAGGAGCGGGAGGATGGCGGGGAGCTGTTTTTT. Protein sequence: CASSQEEREDGGELFF.

The chain combines TRBV7-9 with TRBJ2-1; a possible D gene is TRBD1 (6 bases). The CDR3 length is 13 residues. V was clipped by 4 bases and J by 8 bases, with 12 bases between them. The germline CDR1 and CDR2 sequences are SEHNR and FQNEAQ (reference sequence). The DNA of the CDR3 is TGTGCCAGCAGCTCCGGACCAGGGGATGAGCAGTTCTTC. Amino acid sequence: CASSSGPGDEQFF.

The chain recombines TRBV5-4 with TRBJ2-1; the match to TRBD2 covers 11 bases. Germline assignment: CDR1 SGHNT and CDR2 YYREEE (reference sequence). CDR3 length: 17 amino acids. Losses at the gene ends were 4 bases for V and 3 bases for J; bases not matched to a gene: 9. The CDR3 DNA follows: TGTGCCAGCAGCGGGTGGACGACTAGCGGGGACTACAATGAGCAGTTCTTC. Its translation: CASSGWTTSGDYNEQFF.

The chain links TRBV27 to TRBJ2-1; TRBD2 aligns across 7 bases. The V segment lost 2 bases and the J segment 0 bases; nucleotides outside the gene matches: 4. CDR3 length equals 16 residues. Germline V gene sequence: CDR1 MNHEY, CDR2 SMNVEV (reference sequence). The CDR3 loop is CASSLAGGGSYNEQFF. The CDR3 region has the DNA TGTGCCAGCAGTTTAGCGGGCGGGGGCTCCTACAATGAGCAGTTCTTC.

This rearrangement joins TRBV4-3 to TRBJ2-2; TRBD2 agrees at 14 bases. The CDR3 has 18 amino acids. Germline V gives CDR1 LGHNA, CDR2 YSLEER. Trimming took 4 bases from V and 0 from J; bases not matched to a gene: 4. The chain's CDR3 is CASSRPGLAGANTGELFF. The CDR3 DNA reads TGCGCCAGCAGCCGCCCGGGACTAGCGGGAGCGAACACCGGGGAGCTGTTTTTT.

The chain has TRBV4-3 and TRBJ2-7, with TRBD1 matching 9 bases. Trimming took 0 bases from V and 5 from J; bases not matched to a gene: 11. Germline CDR1 and CDR2: LGHNA and YSLEER. The CDR3 loop spans 17 amino acids. CDR3 amino acids: CASSQESLNRGLDEQYF. The DNA of the CDR3 is TGCGCCAGCAGCCAAGAATCCCTTAACAGGGGGCTGGACGAGCAGTACTTC.

The chain joins TRBV10-3 to TRBJ1-2; 10 nucleotides match TRBD1. V shed 6 bases and J 5 bases; nucleotides not matched to a gene: 6. CDR3 length equals 14 residues. The germline gives CDR1 ENHRY, CDR2 SYGVKD. CDR3 sequence: CAIRPGTGEYGYTF. CDR3 DNA: TGTGCCATCAGGCCCGGGACAGGGGAATATGGCTACACCTTC.

The rearrangement links TRBV11-2 to TRBJ1-4, with D hard to call. Germline V gives CDR1 SGHAT, CDR2 FQNNGV. The CDR3 totals 12 residues. With 5 bases removed from V and 15 bases from J, the gap between germline ends came to 16 bases. The CDR3 sequence: CASSSDVDRLFF. CDR3 nucleotides: TGTGCCAGCAGCAGTGATGTAGATCGATTGTTTTTT. Supplemented by reference TRBV11-2 and TRBJ1-4, the full variable domain reads EAGVAQSPRYKIIEKRQSVAFWCNPISGHATLYWYQQILGQGPKLLIQFQNNGVVDDSQLPKDRFSAERLKGVDSTLKIQPAKLEDSAVYLCASSSDVDRLFFGSGTQLSVL.

V is TRBV6-5 and J is TRBJ2-5, with D possibly matching TRBD1 (5 bases). Trimming took off 6 bases at V and 4 bases at J, with 12 bases between the two ends. CDR3 length: 13 residues. Germline CDR1 and CDR2: MNHEY and SVGAGI. CDR3 DNA sequence: TGTGCCAGCAGAACCCAGGGTCCAGAGACCCAGTACTTC. It codes for CASRTQGPETQYF.

This clone was picked up one time. The sample contains more than one DNA sequence encoding this CDR3. This CDR3 is CASSRGTGEKLFF. The DNA of the CDR3 is TGTGCCAGCAGTAGGGGGACAGGTGAAAAACTGTTTTTT. The chain carries TRBV6-5 and TRBJ1-4, with 8 bases fitting TRBD1. CDR1 MNHEY and CDR2 SVGAGI come from the germline V gene. With 5 bases clipped from V and 7 bases from J, the junction kept 3 bases outside the gene matches. This CDR3 is 13 amino acids long.

This clone was observed a single time. This rearrangement joins TRBV6-4 to TRBJ2-2, with D hard to call. Looked up from germline, CDR1 is MRHNA and CDR2 is SNTAGT. This CDR3 has 14 amino acids. Trimming removed 3 bases from V and 8 bases from J, with 13 bases in between. CDR3: CASSETVEAGELFF. The CDR3 DNA is TGTGCCAGCAGTGAAACCGTCGAGGCGGGGGAGCTGTTTTTT.

The CDR3 loop is CASSTETEAKNIQYF. CDR3 nucleotide sequence: TGTGCCAGCTCAACAGAGACCGAAGCCAAAAACATTCAGTACTTC. This chain connects TRBV18 to TRBJ2-4, with D hard to call. V shed 5 bases and J shed 0 bases, with 11 bases lying between them. The CDR3 sequence is 15 residues long. Germline V gene sequence: CDR1 KGHSH, CDR2 LQKENI.

The chain links TRBV4-3 to TRBJ1-4; 9 positions match TRBD1. With V trimmed by 1 base and J by 8 bases, 8 bases remained unmatched. Germline V gene data show CDR1 as LGHNA and CDR2 as YSLEER. The CDR3 sequence is 16 residues long. The CDR3 DNA is TGCGCCAGCAGCCAAGTACCCGGGGGACAGGGCGAAAAACTGTTTTTT. The encoded protein is CASSQVPGGQGEKLFF.

The CDR3 nucleotides read TGTGCCAGCAGTCCCAGCGGGAGGCTCAATGAGCAGTTCTTC. It encodes CASSPSGRLNEQFF. The V and J genes are TRBV28 and TRBJ2-1; TRBD2 aligns across 9 bases. J gave up 6 bases and V 5 bases, and 5 bases lay outside the gene matches. This CDR3 region has 14 residues. CDR1 and CDR2 from the germline V gene are MDHEN and SYDVKM.

This rearrangement joins TRBV9 to TRBJ2-7; 7 nucleotides line up with TRBD1. V dropped 4 bases and J dropped 3; count of bases not matched to a gene: 13. The germline gives CDR1 SGDLS, CDR2 YYNGEE. This CDR3 has 16 amino acids. In DNA, the CDR3 is TGTGCCAGCAGCAGGTATTCCGGGACAGTTAACTACGAGCAGTACTTC. Translating it yields CASSRYSGTVNYEQYF.

This rearrangement joins TRBV19 to TRBJ2-2; no reliable D call. The germline gives CDR1 LNHDA, CDR2 SQIVND (reference sequence). This CDR3 is 15 amino acids long. The V end was cut by 5 bases, the J end by 6 bases, with 16 bases between. CDR3 DNA: TGTGCCAGTAGTGAGTTATCCGAGTCATCCGGGGAGCTGTTTTTT. Protein sequence: CASSELSESSGELFF.

The chain has TRBV9 and TRBJ1-5, with D possibly being TRBD1 (5 bases). Trimming removed 1 base from V and 5 bases from J, with 7 bases in between. This CDR3 is built from 13 residues. Per the germline V gene, CDR1 is SGDLS and CDR2 is YYNGEE. CDR3: CASSVQGDQPQHF. Here the CDR3 DNA reads TGTGCCAGCAGCGTACAGGGTGATCAGCCCCAGCATTTT.

The chain has TRBV27 and TRBJ2-1, with 7 bases fitting TRBD1. Germline CDR1 and CDR2: MNHEY and SMNVEV (reference sequence). The CDR3 sequence is 12 residues long. J gave up 12 bases and V 5 bases, and 7 bases lay outside the gene matches. The CDR3: CASSRDREGQFF. The CDR3 coding sequence is TGTGCCAGCAGTAGAGACAGGGAAGGGCAGTTCTTC.

This clone was counted once. The chain recombines TRBV4-1 with TRBJ1-4; D possibly corresponds to TRBD1 (6 bases). The germline V gene encodes CDR1 MGHRA and CDR2 YSYEKL. This CDR3 is 13 amino acids long. V was clipped by 3 bases and J by 12 bases, with 14 bases between them. CDR3 loop: CASSQLYREQLFF. The CDR3 region has the DNA TGCGCCAGCAGCCAGCTCTACAGGGAACAACTGTTTTTT.

This chain connects TRBV10-3 to TRBJ2-7; D may be TRBD2 (6 bases). V gave up 11 bases and J gave up 2 bases, with 19 bases separating them. The CDR3 is 14 residues long. Per germline, CDR1 ENHRY and CDR2 SYGVKD. The CDR3 nucleotides read TGTGCCCTGTCGACGGGACTCGAACCCTACGAGCAGTACTTC. It codes for CALSTGLEPYEQYF.

The V call is TRBV9, the J call TRBJ2-2; D possibly corresponds to TRBD2 (5 bases). The V and J ends lost 0 bases and 2 bases respectively, with 8 bases between them. The CDR3 is 15 residues long. From germline, CDR1 is SGDLS and CDR2 YYNGEE. DNA for the CDR3: TGTGCCAGCAGCGTAGAGGCGGGTAACACCGGGGAGCTGTTTTTT. Residues: CASSVEAGNTGELFF.